Following are 32 T cell receptor beta chains from one sample sequenced in a study of memory CD4+ T cells and cytomegalovirus serostatus. The sort gate was single viable CD3+CD4+CD8-CD45RO+ cells for memory CD4+ T cells. Repertoires were generated with immunoSEQ multiplex PCR, while TCRdb's copy carries only in-frame clones and drops some. The table shows about 48,000 clones, with 78% occurring only once. Sequenced sample: memory CD4+ T cells from blood. These receptors came from an adult in good health and CMV-seronegative.

CDR3 sequence (DNA): TGCAGTGCCATACGAGACACTGAAGCTTTCTTT. It yields the protein CSAIRDTEAFF. The chain employs TRBV20-1 and TRBJ1-1; D uncertain. The CDR3 extends over 11 amino acids. Germline V CDR1 and CDR2: DFQATT, SNEGSKA (reference sequence). V was cut by 6 bases and J by 3 bases, with 8 bases left in between.

The chain couples TRBV7-2 to TRBJ2-5; D uncertain. The V end was cut by 5 bases, the J end by 6 bases, with 13 bases between. In germline, CDR1 is SGHTA, CDR2 FQGNSA. This CDR3 comprises 13 residues. As DNA, the CDR3 is TGTGCCAGCAGCCTCCGCGCGGTGCAGACCCAGTACTTC. This gives the protein CASSLRAVQTQYF.

The rearrangement uses TRBV28 and TRBJ1-2; D might be TRBD1 (6 bases). V gave up 3 bases and J gave up 8 bases, with 16 bases separating them. Germline V CDR1 and CDR2: MDHEN, SYDVKM. CDR3 length equals 14 residues. The CDR3 sequence: CASSFNRRGLGYTF. The CDR3, as DNA: TGTGCCAGCAGTTTTAACCGCAGGGGATTGGGCTACACCTTC.

This clone was seen only once. In DNA form, the CDR3 reads TGTGCCAGCAGGTACAGGACTAACAATGAGCAGTTCTTC. Translation gives CASRYRTNNEQFF. This chain connects TRBV2 to TRBJ2-1, with a weak D call TRBD2 (6 bases). CDR1 SNHLY and CDR2 FYNNEI come from the germline V gene. V lost 6 bases, J lost 5 bases, and 11 bases lay in between. The CDR3 has 13 residues.

The rearrangement uses TRBV7-9 and TRBJ2-2; D assignment may be TRBD1 or TRBD2 (5 bases each). The CDR3 spans 18 residues. Germline CDR1 SEHNR, CDR2 FQNEAQ (reference sequence). V lost 5 bases, J lost 0 bases, and 19 bases lay in between. CDR3 protein: CASSEGRMLITNTGELFF. The CDR3 nucleotides read TGTGCCAGCAGCGAGGGACGGATGCTAATTACGAACACCGGGGAGCTGTTTTTT. The entire variable domain, with the rest obtained from reference TRBV7-9 and TRBJ2-2, is as follows: DTGVSQNPRHKITKRGQNVTFRCDPISEHNRLYWYRQTLGQGPEFLTYFQNEAQLEKSRLLSDRFSAERPKGSFSTLEIQRTEQGDSAMYLCASSEGRMLITNTGELFFGEGSRLTVL.

The chain recombines TRBV6-6 with TRBJ1-6; 7 nucleotides agree with TRBD1. CDR3 length equals 16 residues. Unmatched junction bases numbered 9, after V lost 2 bases and J lost 8 bases. Germline V gene data show CDR1 as MNHNY and CDR2 as SVGAGI (reference sequence). The CDR3: CASSYTTQGPDSPLHF. The CDR3 DNA reads as TGTGCCAGCAGTTACACAACACAGGGGCCGGATTCACCCCTCCACTTT.

The chain has TRBV9 and TRBJ1-3; D is unclear. CDR1 SGDLS and CDR2 YYNGEE come from the germline V gene. The CDR3 contains 12 residues. V dropped 3 bases and J dropped 9 bases, with 10 bases sitting between them. The CDR3 DNA follows: TGTGCCAGCAGCGCGGCTCGGGGCACCATATATTTT. Its translation: CASSAARGTIYF.

The chain employs TRBV28 and TRBJ2-5; D might be TRBD1 or TRBD2, each matching 5 bases. This CDR3 spans 15 amino acids. The ends were cut back, 5 bases at V and 3 bases at J, with 16 bases in the middle. Germline-derived CDR1 and CDR2 are MDHEN and SYDVKM. The CDR3 DNA reads as TGTGCCAGCAGTCCCGGATGGGGGAGAAAAGAGACCCAGTACTTC. The encoded protein is CASSPGWGRKETQYF.

The rearrangement joins TRBV28 to TRBJ1-2, with TRBD1 matching 9 bases. The CDR3 has 14 amino acids. Germline CDR1 is MDHEN and CDR2 is SYDVKM. V was clipped by 6 bases and J by 8 bases; unmatched bases: 10. Here the CDR3 reads CASRDTGGEEGYTF. CDR3 coding DNA: TGTGCCAGCAGAGACACAGGGGGCGAGGAGGGCTACACCTTC.

This chain uses TRBV28 with TRBJ2-3; 8 bases fit TRBD2. This CDR3 comprises 12 residues. V shed 10 bases, J shed 9 bases, and the junction held 9 bases outside the gene matches. Looked up from germline, CDR1 is MDHEN and CDR2 is SYDVKM. As DNA, the CDR3 is TGTGCCACCACCGCCGGGAGGGAGACGCAGTATTTT. Translation gives CATTAGRETQYF.

V gene TRBV5-1 combines with J gene TRBJ2-3; D is possibly TRBD2 (6 bases). The germline V gene has CDR1 SGHRS and CDR2 YFSETQ. The CDR3 sequence is 15 residues long. Between the trimmed V and J ends, which lost 3 bases and 3 bases, there was a span of 14 bases. The CDR3 nucleotides are TGCGCCAGCAGCTCCCAAGCGGGTGGGACAGATACGCAGTATTTT. Translated, it gives CASSSQAGGTDTQYF.

This sequence joins TRBV19 and TRBJ2-1; 11 bases agree with TRBD1. After removal of 8 bases from V and 2 bases from J, the junction contained 2 bases not matched to a gene. The length of the CDR3 is 14 residues. Per germline, CDR1 LNHDA and CDR2 SQIVND (reference sequence). In nucleotides, the CDR3 is TGTGCCAGTGGACAGGGGGCCGCCTACAATGAGCAGTTCTTC. This codes for CASGQGAAYNEQFF.

The CDR3: CASTGDRVNYGYTF. CDR3 nucleotides: TGTGCCAGCACCGGGGACAGAGTGAACTATGGCTACACCTTC. This chain links TRBV2 with TRBJ1-2, with 7 bases matching TRBD1. Trimming at V came to 7 bases and at J to 2 bases, leaving 7 bases not matched to a gene. This CDR3 region has 14 residues. Per the germline V gene, CDR1 is SNHLY and CDR2 is FYNNEI.

This clone occurred once. This chain connects TRBV6-5 to TRBJ2-6; D uncertain. The CDR3 is 13 residues long. The germline V and J ends were trimmed by 7 bases and 0 bases, with 4 bases remaining between them. CDR1 is MNHEY and CDR2 is SVGAGI in the germline V gene. CDR3: CASTASGANVLTF. CDR3 bases: TGTGCCAGCACCGCCTCTGGGGCCAACGTCCTGACTTTC.

This clone was picked up a small number of times. The rearrangement links TRBV9 to TRBJ2-7; a possible D gene is TRBD1 (6 bases). The CDR3 is 15 residues long. Between the trimmed V and J ends, which lost 0 bases and 1 base, there was a span of 11 bases. Germline V gene sequence: CDR1 SGDLS, CDR2 YYNGEE. The CDR3 sequence: CASSVGAGVSYEQYF. CDR3 bases: TGTGCCAGCAGCGTAGGGGCAGGGGTTTCCTACGAGCAGTACTTC.

CDR3 nucleotide sequence: TGCGCCAGCAGTGAGTCGAGAGGGAAAACGGGTGAAGCTTTCTTT. Translating it yields CASSESRGKTGEAFF. V is TRBV10-1 and J is TRBJ1-1, with D hard to call. Germline values: CDR1 WNHNN, CDR2 SYGVQD (reference sequence). This CDR3 is built from 15 residues. V lost 0 bases, J lost 7 bases, and 15 bases lay in between.

The rearrangement links TRBV5-1 to TRBJ1-4; D gene uncertain. Looked up from germline, CDR1 is SGHRS and CDR2 is YFSETQ. Trimming removed 4 bases from V and 0 bases from J, with 13 bases in between. This CDR3 has 16 residues. This CDR3 is CASSTGRTATNEKLFF. The CDR3 DNA reads TGCGCCAGCAGCACCGGACGGACCGCAACTAATGAAAAACTGTTTTTT.

In its sample, this clone was seen a few times. The rearrangement uses TRBV5-1 and TRBJ2-7, with D maybe TRBD2 (5 bases). The CDR3 runs 13 residues. Germline V gene lookup returns CDR1 SGHRS and CDR2 YFSETQ. V was clipped by 3 bases and J by 0 bases, with 7 bases between them. CDR3 amino acids: CASSWESSYEQYF. DNA of the CDR3: TGCGCCAGCAGCTGGGAGAGCTCCTACGAGCAGTACTTC.

CDR3 loop: CSVGKGSSGANVLTF. CDR3 DNA sequence: TGCAGCGTTGGAAAAGGAAGCTCTGGGGCCAACGTCCTGACTTTC. The V call is TRBV29-1, the J call TRBJ2-6; D is unclear. Germline assignment: CDR1 SQVTM and CDR2 ANQGSEA. The CDR3 length is 15 residues. Trimming shortened V by 4 bases and J by 0 bases, and 10 bases separated the two germline ends.

The sample holds a few counts of this clone. The V call is TRBV9, the J call TRBJ1-4; no definite D call. Germline-derived CDR1 and CDR2 are SGDLS and YYNGEE. The CDR3 sequence is 14 residues long. The germline V and J ends were trimmed by 3 bases and 2 bases, with 8 bases remaining between them. The CDR3: CASSEGITNEKLFF. The DNA for the CDR3 is TGTGCCAGCAGCGAAGGGATCACTAATGAAAAACTGTTTTTT.

CDR3 region: CAIKTSSLAEQYF. The CDR3 nucleotides are TGTGCCATTAAAACTTCTTCCCTCGCCGAGCAGTACTTC. The V gene is TRBV10-3, the J gene TRBJ2-7; no clear D. The CDR3 has 13 residues. The germline V gene encodes CDR1 ENHRY and CDR2 SYGVKD. Between the trimmed V and J ends, which lost 9 bases and 6 bases, there was a span of 18 bases.

V gene TRBV28 combines with J gene TRBJ2-7; 10 bases line up with TRBD1. The CDR3 is 16 residues long. Germline CDR1 is MDHEN and CDR2 is SYDVKM. The trim removed 8 bases at V and 3 bases at J, leaving 13 bases unmatched. The CDR3 loop reads CASGSPGTGALYEQYF. The CDR3 DNA reads TGTGCCAGCGGATCGCCCGGGACAGGGGCCCTCTACGAGCAGTACTTC. Complete variable domain (other parts from reference TRBV28 and TRBJ2-7): DVKVTQSSRYLVKRTGEKVFLECVQDMDHENMFWYRQDPGLGLRLIYFSYDVKMKEKGDIPEGYSVSREKKERFSLILESASTNQTSMYLCASGSPGTGALYEQYFGPGTRLTVT.

This sequence joins TRBV10-3 and TRBJ1-2; TRBD1 is a possible D gene (5 bases). V was shortened by 0 bases and J by 2 bases, with 7 bases between the two germline ends. CDR3 length: 14 residues. Germline CDR1 is ENHRY and CDR2 is SYGVKD. The CDR3 region has the DNA TGTGCCATCAGTGAGTCGAGACAGAACTATGGCTACACCTTC. Encoded protein: CAISESRQNYGYTF.

CDR3 loop: CASSPWTGRSGNTIYF. The CDR3 nucleotides read TGTGCCAGCAGCCCCTGGACAGGGCGCTCTGGAAACACCATATATTTT. The chain recombines TRBV7-6 with TRBJ1-3; 8 bases map to TRBD1. The CDR3 has 16 residues. The ends lost 5 bases at V and 0 bases at J; junction bases unmatched: 6. Germline assignment: CDR1 SGHVS and CDR2 FNYEAQ.

The rearrangement links TRBV28 to TRBJ1-1, with 7 bases that match TRBD1. The CDR3 has 13 residues. Trimming took 6 bases from V and 11 from J; bases not matched to a gene: 12. Germline lookup yields CDR1 MDHEN and CDR2 SYDVKM. CDR3 region: CASSVRGARHAFF. CDR3 in DNA: TGTGCCAGCAGCGTCAGGGGGGCGAGGCATGCTTTCTTT. Filled out from reference TRBV28 and TRBJ1-1, the complete variable domain reads DVKVTQSSRYLVKRTGEKVFLECVQDMDHENMFWYRQDPGLGLRLIYFSYDVKMKEKGDIPEGYSVSREKKERFSLILESASTNQTSMYLCASSVRGARHAFFGQGTRLTVV.

The chain employs TRBV30 and TRBJ2-7; 10 positions agree with TRBD2. CDR3 length: 16 amino acids. V dropped 2 bases and J dropped 0; count of bases not matched to a gene: 7. The germline V gene encodes CDR1 GTSNPN and CDR2 SVGIG (reference sequence). DNA of the CDR3: TGTGCCTGGAGTCTGGGACTAGCGTTCAGCTCCTACGAGCAGTACTTC. This codes for CAWSLGLAFSSYEQYF. Based on the CDR3 plus reference TRBV30 and TRBJ2-7, the full variable domain is SQTIHQWPATLVQPVGSPLSLECTVEGTSNPNLYWYRQAAGRGLQLLFYSVGIGQISSEVPQNLSASRPQDRQFILSSKKLLLSDSGFYLCAWSLGLAFSSYEQYFGPGTRLTVT.

This chain connects TRBV4-1 to TRBJ2-6; TRBD1 aligns across 7 bases. Per germline, CDR1 MGHRA and CDR2 YSYEKL. The CDR3 consists of 20 residues. The J segment lost 0 bases and the V segment lost 2 bases, leaving 13 bases of the junction unmatched. CDR3 nucleotides: TGCGCCAGCAGCCAACTTCTCCTCGGGACAGCACCCTCTGGGGCCAACGTCCTGACTTTC. Protein sequence: CASSQLLLGTAPSGANVLTF.

V and J are TRBV9 and TRBJ1-1; possibly TRBD1 for D (5 bases). The germline V and J ends were trimmed by 4 bases and 1 base, with 17 bases remaining between them. CDR1 and CDR2 from the germline V gene are SGDLS and YYNGEE. The CDR3 totals 16 residues. The CDR3 DNA is TGTGCCAGCAGCTCCCCCGGTGGGGGGAGGAACACTGAAGCTTTCTTT. Protein: CASSSPGGGRNTEAFF.

This clone has a single count. The V call is TRBV9, the J call TRBJ1-1; possible D gene TRBD1, 5 bases. V gave up 0 bases and J gave up 4 bases, with 13 bases separating them. The germline V gene has CDR1 SGDLS and CDR2 YYNGEE. The CDR3 loop spans 15 amino acids. CDR3 loop: CASSVVTGGGTEAFF. The CDR3 bases are TGTGCCAGCAGCGTAGTGACGGGGGGAGGCACTGAAGCTTTCTTT.

The gene calls are TRBV6-5 and TRBJ1-5; a weak D match, TRBD1 (5 bases). Deletions cut 6 bases from V and 2 bases from J, with 14 bases between. Germline V gene data show CDR1 as MNHEY and CDR2 as SVGAGI. CDR3 size: 15 residues. As DNA, the CDR3 is TGTGCCAGCAGCTACAGGCGGGGGGGCAATCAGCCCCAGCATTTT. Its protein product is CASSYRRGGNQPQHF.

The chain is built from TRBV19 and TRBJ1-2; a weak D match, TRBD1 (5 bases). CDR3 length: 13 residues. Germline CDR1 is LNHDA and CDR2 is SQIVND (reference sequence). The ends were cut back, 5 bases at V and 0 bases at J, with 7 bases in the middle. CDR3: CASSRGPNYGYTF. For the CDR3, the DNA is TGTGCCAGTAGTCGGGGCCCTAACTATGGCTACACCTTC.

CDR3 DNA: TGTGCCAGCAGTACCGGCGGAGGTCAGGCCAAACCTTACAATGAGCAGTTCTTC. It specifies CASSTGGGQAKPYNEQFF. The rearrangement links TRBV14 to TRBJ2-1, with a tentative D call TRBD2 (5 bases). Germline V CDR1 and CDR2: SGHDN, FVKESK. Trimming cost V 6 bases and J 4 bases, with 25 bases left between them. CDR3 length equals 18 residues.